Following are 2 T cell receptor delta chains from one sample sequenced in a study of Vδ1+ human thymocytes. Sequences come from RNA converted to cDNA by reverse transcription. Multiplex PCR used pooled V-gene forward primers and a constant-region reverse primer to amplify CDR3s. TCRdb fed the multiplex PCR reads into CATT to redo clone calling. The sample holds some 54,000 delta-chain clones, about 15% seen once. Their specific antigens are unknown. Broader study findings: Highly polyclonal TRG and TRD repertoires with Gaussian CDR3 length distributions appeared in thymus.

The sample consisted of Vdelta1+ gamma-delta thymocytes from the thymus. Subset here: FACS-sorted CD3+ TCRalphabeta- TCRVdelta1+ TCRVdelta2- thymocytes. The receptor source for this set is a boy less than two years old who had congenital heart surgery.

Only a few counts were recorded for this clone. The chain uses TRDV1 and TRDJ1, with 9 bases matching TRDD3. The CDR3 sequence is 20 residues long. CDR1 and CDR2 from the germline V gene are TSWWSYY and QGS. V gave up 1 base and J gave up 0 bases; unmatched junction bases: 15. The CDR3 DNA sequence: TGTGCTCTTGGGGAACGCCTATTTTTGGGGGATAGAGTGTACACCGATAAACTCATCTTT. This gives the protein CALGERLFLGDRVYTDKLIF.

The chain links TRDV1 to TRDJ1; D not resolved. V gave up 6 bases and J gave up 0 bases, with 20 bases separating them. The CDR3 has 17 amino acids. Per the germline V gene, CDR1 is TSWWSYY and CDR2 is QGS. The CDR3 spells CALGGGRLVLNTDKLIF. CDR3 bases: TGTGCTCTTGGAGGCGGGAGGCTGGTGCTGAACACCGATAAACTCATCTTT.